This T cell receptor beta chain was obtained from a study of blood T cell repertoires in COVID-19. About the study: There were acute and convalescent COVID-19 samples, and they came from the United States, Italy and Spain. The cDNA or gDNA used as material had been derived from T cells, B-cell-depleted T cells, or PBMCs.

Libraries were prepared by immunoSEQ multiplex PCR; TCRdb keeps only in-frame clonotypes and omits some of them. The repertoire consists of roughly 120,000 clones, with 90% occurring once and the leading ten covering about 4.5%. The CDR3 consists of 11 residues. Germline assignment: CDR1 MGHRA and CDR2 YSYEKL. Germline trimming cut 4 bases from V and 9 bases from J; bases unmatched to any gene: 1. The V gene is TRBV4-1, the J gene TRBJ2-3; 7 nucleotides match TRBD2. The clonotype comes from a man aged 60 to 69 with COVID-19, enrolled during active disease. The sequenced sample consisted of peripheral blood. The CDR3 DNA sequence: TGCGCCAGCAGCCTTAGCGGGACGCAGTATTTT. Its protein is CASSLSGTQYF.